The rows below give T cell receptor beta chains drawn from one sample of a study of shared clonotypes between healthy human individuals. The method was immunoSEQ multiplex PCR; TCRdb's version includes in-frame clones alone and lacks a portion of them. The repertoire includes 110,000 or so clones, around 71% of them detected once, and just under 25% sits in the top ten. Sequenced material: memory CD8+ T cells sorted from blood. The receptors derive from a woman aged 25 to 45 in good health. CDR3s include the opening cysteine and the closing phenylalanine or tryptophan. D genes are given only for firm matches. Size tells how often a clone was seen (once, few, many) or the class of an expanded clone, and some rows leave it out.

J gene: TRBJ2-1; V gene: TRBV5-6; D gene: NA; clone size: NA; CDR3 DNA: TGTGCCAGCAGCTCCGGGGATAGCGGCAATGAGCAGTTCTTC; CDR3 protein: CASSSGDSGNEQFF
J gene: TRBJ2-7; V gene: TRBV27; D gene: NA; clone size: NA; CDR3 DNA: TGTGCCAGCAGTTTTCGGGGGTTCGACGAGCAGTACTTC; CDR3 protein: CASSFRGFDEQYF
J gene: TRBJ1-2; V gene: TRBV1; D gene: NA; clone size: few; CDR3 DNA: TGCACCAGCAGCCAAGGGGACAGGGGAATTGACTATGGCTACACCTTC; CDR3 protein: CTSSQGDRGIDYGYTF
J gene: TRBJ2-2; V gene: TRBV4-1; D gene: NA; clone size: NA; CDR3 DNA: TGCGCCAGCAGCCAAGATCCGGGCCTGCGAACCGGGGAGCTGTTTTTT; CDR3 protein: CASSQDPGLRTGELFF
J gene: TRBJ2-7; V gene: TRBV5-4; D gene: TRBD2; clone size: NA; CDR3 DNA: TGTGCCAGCAGCTTGTGGGCCAGCGGGGGAGGATCGGCTTACGAGCAGTACTTC; CDR3 protein: CASSLWASGGGSAYEQYF
J gene: TRBJ2-3; V gene: TRBV5-4; D gene: NA; clone size: NA; CDR3 DNA: TGTGCCAGCAGCTTGGGGGATACGCAGTATTTT; CDR3 protein: CASSLGDTQYF
J gene: TRBJ1-3; V gene: TRBV2; D gene: NA; clone size: few; CDR3 DNA: TGTGCCTCCGGGACGGTGGGAAACACCATATATTTT; CDR3 protein: CASGTVGNTIYF
J gene: TRBJ2-1; V gene: TRBV11-2; D gene: TRBD2; clone size: NA; CDR3 DNA: TGTGCCAGCAGCCCGTGGGGGGGAGGTGGGAATGAGCAGTTCTTC; CDR3 protein: CASSPWGGGGNEQFF
J gene: TRBJ1-4; V gene: TRBV4-1; D gene: NA; clone size: NA; CDR3 DNA: TGCGCCAGCAGCCAAGATGGGCAGGGGCTGGCTCTAGGCGAAAAACTGTTTTTT; CDR3 protein: CASSQDGQGLALGEKLFF
J gene: TRBJ2-7; V gene: TRBV2; D gene: NA; clone size: NA; CDR3 DNA: TGTGCCAGCAGTGAATATTTCGCAGGGGGGTACTACGAGCAGTACTTC; CDR3 protein: CASSEYFAGGYYEQYF
J gene: TRBJ2-7; V gene: TRBV2; D gene: NA; clone size: medium-sized; CDR3 DNA: TGTGCCAGCAGTGAATTGGACCCCACCTACTACGAGCAGTACTTC; CDR3 protein: CASSELDPTYYEQYF
J gene: TRBJ1-1; V gene: TRBV6-1; D gene: NA; clone size: NA; CDR3 DNA: TGTGCCAGCAGTAGCGGCACGATGGAGGGCACTGAAGCTTTCTTT; CDR3 protein: CASSSGTMEGTEAFF
J gene: TRBJ2-3; V gene: TRBV7-9; D gene: NA; clone size: few; CDR3 DNA: TGTGCCAGCAGCACCCAGGCGTGGGACGGGTCAGATACGCAGTATTTT; CDR3 protein: CASSTQAWDGSDTQYF
J gene: TRBJ2-7; V gene: TRBV7-8; D gene: TRBD2; clone size: NA; CDR3 DNA: TGTGCCAGCAGCCAACTTAGCGGGGCGAGCTCCTACGAGCAGTACTTC; CDR3 protein: CASSQLSGASSYEQYF
J gene: TRBJ2-2; V gene: TRBV29-1; D gene: NA; clone size: NA; CDR3 DNA: TGCAGCGTTGAAGATGGAACCCACACCGGGGAGCTGTTTTTT; CDR3 protein: CSVEDGTHTGELFF
J gene: TRBJ2-5; V gene: TRBV28; D gene: TRBD2; clone size: NA; CDR3 DNA: TGTGCCAGCACCCCCGGACTAGCCCACGTAGAGACCCAGTACTTC; CDR3 protein: CASTPGLAHVETQYF
J gene: TRBJ1-5; V gene: TRBV28; D gene: NA; clone size: NA; CDR3 DNA: TGTGCCAGCAGTTTCGGCAGACAGCCCCAGCATTTT; CDR3 protein: CASSFGRQPQHF
J gene: TRBJ2-3; V gene: TRBV7-5; D gene: NA; clone size: NA; CDR3 DNA: TGTGTCAGAAGCACGGGTTTAAGCGGGGCTTCGGGGGAGAGTGATTGCACAGATACGCAGTATTTT; CDR3 protein: CVRSTGLSGASGESDCTDTQYF